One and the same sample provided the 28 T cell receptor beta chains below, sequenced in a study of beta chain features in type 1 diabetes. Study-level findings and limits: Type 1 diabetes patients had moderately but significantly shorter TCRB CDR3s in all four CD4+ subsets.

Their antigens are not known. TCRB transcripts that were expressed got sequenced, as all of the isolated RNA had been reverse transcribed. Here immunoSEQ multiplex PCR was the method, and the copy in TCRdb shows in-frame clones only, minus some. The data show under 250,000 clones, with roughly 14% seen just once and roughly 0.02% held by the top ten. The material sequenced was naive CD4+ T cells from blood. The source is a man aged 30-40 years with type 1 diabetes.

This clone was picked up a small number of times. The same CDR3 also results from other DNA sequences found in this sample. CDR3 DNA sequence: TGTGCCAGCAGCTTAACGACAGGGGACGGAAACACCATATATTTT. It codes for CASSLTTGDGNTIYF. This rearrangement joins TRBV7-9 to TRBJ1-3; the match to TRBD1 covers 8 bases. CDR1 is SEHNR and CDR2 is FQNEAQ in the germline V gene (reference sequence). The CDR3 contains 15 residues. V lost 2 bases and J lost 4; bases outside the gene matches: 4. The whole variable domain, filled in from reference TRBV7-9 and TRBJ1-3, reads DTGVSQNPRHKITKRGQNVTFRCDPISEHNRLYWYRQTLGQGPEFLTYFQNEAQLEKSRLLSDRFSAERPKGSFSTLEIQRTEQGDSAMYLCASSLTTGDGNTIYFGEGSWLTVV.

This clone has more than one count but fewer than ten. The CDR3 loop reads CASSAGSSGNTIYF. DNA of the CDR3: TGTGCCAGCAGTGCGGGCAGCTCTGGAAACACCATATATTTT. This chain links TRBV6-5 with TRBJ1-3; no reliable D call. Germline CDR1 reads MNHEY; CDR2 reads SVGAGI. The CDR3 extends over 14 amino acids. Trimming pared 5 bases from V and 0 bases from J, leaving 8 bases between.

CDR3 region: CSVIGLADPTDTQYF. CDR3 sequence (DNA): TGCAGCGTGATTGGACTAGCGGATCCCACAGATACGCAGTATTTT. The rearrangement joins TRBV29-1 to TRBJ2-3, with TRBD2 matching 10 bases. CDR3 length equals 15 residues. The V gene's germline CDR1 is SQVTM and CDR2 ANQGSEA. Trimming cost V 6 bases and J 2 bases; bases outside gene matches: 8.

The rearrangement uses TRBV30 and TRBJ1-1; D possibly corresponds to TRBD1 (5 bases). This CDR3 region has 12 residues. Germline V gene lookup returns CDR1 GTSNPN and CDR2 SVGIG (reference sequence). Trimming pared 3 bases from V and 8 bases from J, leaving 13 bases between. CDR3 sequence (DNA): TGTGCCTGGAGGGTCAGGGACTACGAAGCTTTCTTT. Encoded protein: CAWRVRDYEAFF. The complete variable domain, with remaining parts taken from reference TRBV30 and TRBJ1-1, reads SQTIHQWPATLVQPVGSPLSLECTVEGTSNPNLYWYRQAAGRGLQLLFYSVGIGQISSEVPQNLSASRPQDRQFILSSKKLLLSDSGFYLCAWRVRDYEAFFGQGTRLTVV.

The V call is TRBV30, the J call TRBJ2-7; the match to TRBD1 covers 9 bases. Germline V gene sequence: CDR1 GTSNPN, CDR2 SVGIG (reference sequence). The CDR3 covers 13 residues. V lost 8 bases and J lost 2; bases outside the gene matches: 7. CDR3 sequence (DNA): TGTGCCGGGATGGGACAGGGAGCCTACGAGCAGTACTTC. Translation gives CAGMGQGAYEQYF.

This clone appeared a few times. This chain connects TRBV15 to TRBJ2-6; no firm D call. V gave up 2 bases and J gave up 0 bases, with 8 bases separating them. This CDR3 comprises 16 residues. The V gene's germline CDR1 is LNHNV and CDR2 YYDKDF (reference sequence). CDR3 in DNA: TGTGCCACCAGCAGAACCGACAACTCTGGGGCCAACGTCCTGACTTTC. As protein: CATSRTDNSGANVLTF.

In DNA, the CDR3 is TGTGCCAGCATGGGCTCTAACTATGGCTACACCTTC. This gives the protein CASMGSNYGYTF. The chain uses TRBV6-5 and TRBJ1-2, with D unclear. The germline V gene encodes CDR1 MNHEY and CDR2 SVGAGI. Trimming cost V 7 bases and J 0 bases, with 6 bases left between them. The CDR3 has 12 amino acids.

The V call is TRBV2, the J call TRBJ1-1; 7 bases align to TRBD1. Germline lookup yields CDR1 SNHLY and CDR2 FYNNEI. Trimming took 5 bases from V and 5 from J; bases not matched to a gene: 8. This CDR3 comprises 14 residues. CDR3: CASSPQGKGTEAFF. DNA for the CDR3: TGTGCCAGCAGTCCACAGGGGAAGGGGACTGAAGCTTTCTTT.

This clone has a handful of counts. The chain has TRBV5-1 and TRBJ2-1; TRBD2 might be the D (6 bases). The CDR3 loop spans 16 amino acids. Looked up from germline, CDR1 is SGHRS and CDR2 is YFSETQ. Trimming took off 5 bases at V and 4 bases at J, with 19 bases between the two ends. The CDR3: CASSPGTRGRYNEQFF. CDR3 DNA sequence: TGCGCCAGCAGTCCGGGGACGCGGGGAAGGTACAATGAGCAGTTCTTC.

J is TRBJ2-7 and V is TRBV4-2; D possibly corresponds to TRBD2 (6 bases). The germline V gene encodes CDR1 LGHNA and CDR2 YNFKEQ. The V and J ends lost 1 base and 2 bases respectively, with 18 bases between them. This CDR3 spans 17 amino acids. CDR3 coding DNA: TGTGCCAGCAGCCAAGTGAGTAGCGGCCGACTTACCTACGAGCAGTACTTC. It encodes CASSQVSSGRLTYEQYF.

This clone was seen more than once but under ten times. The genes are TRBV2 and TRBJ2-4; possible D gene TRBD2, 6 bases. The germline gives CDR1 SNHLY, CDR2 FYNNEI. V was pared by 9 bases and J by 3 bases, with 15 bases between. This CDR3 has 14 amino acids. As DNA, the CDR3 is TGTGCCAGTTCGCGGGAAATCAGCAAAAACATTCAGTACTTC. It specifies CASSREISKNIQYF. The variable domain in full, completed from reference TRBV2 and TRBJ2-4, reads EPEVTQTPSHQVTQMGQEVILRCVPISNHLYFYWYRQILGQKVEFLVSFYNNEISEKSEIFDDQFSVERPDGSNFTLKIRSTKLEDSAMYFCASSREISKNIQYFGAGTRLSVL.

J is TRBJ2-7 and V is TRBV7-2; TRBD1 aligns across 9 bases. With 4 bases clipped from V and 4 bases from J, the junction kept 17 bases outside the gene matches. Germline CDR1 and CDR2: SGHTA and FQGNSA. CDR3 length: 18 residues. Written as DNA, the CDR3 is TGTGCCAGCAGCTCCTTAGGGGCAACCGGGACAGGGTTGTACGAGCAGTACTTC. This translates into CASSSLGATGTGLYEQYF.

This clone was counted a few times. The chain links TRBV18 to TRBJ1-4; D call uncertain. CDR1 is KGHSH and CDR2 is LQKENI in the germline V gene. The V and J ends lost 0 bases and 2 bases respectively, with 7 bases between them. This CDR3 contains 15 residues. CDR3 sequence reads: CASSPPRATNEKLFF. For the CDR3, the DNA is TGTGCCAGCTCACCACCGAGGGCTACTAATGAAAAACTGTTTTTT.

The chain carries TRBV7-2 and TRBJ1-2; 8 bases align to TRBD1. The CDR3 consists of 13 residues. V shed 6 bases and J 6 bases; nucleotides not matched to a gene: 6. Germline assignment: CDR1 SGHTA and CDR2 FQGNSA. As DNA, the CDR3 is TGTGCCAGCAGGCTGAGACAGGGGCATGGCTACACCTTC. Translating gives CASRLRQGHGYTF.

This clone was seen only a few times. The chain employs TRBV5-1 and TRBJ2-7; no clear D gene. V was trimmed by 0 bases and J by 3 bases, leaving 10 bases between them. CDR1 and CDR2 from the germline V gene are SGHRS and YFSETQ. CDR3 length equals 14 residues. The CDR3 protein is CASSLERGYYEQYF. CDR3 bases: TGCGCCAGCAGCTTGGAGCGAGGTTACTACGAGCAGTACTTC. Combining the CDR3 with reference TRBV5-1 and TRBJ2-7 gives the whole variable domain KAGVTQTPRYLIKTRGQQVTLSCSPISGHRSVSWYQQTPGQGLQFLFEYFSETQRNKGNFPGRFSGRQFSNSRSEMNVSTLELGDSALYLCASSLERGYYEQYFGPGTRLTVT.

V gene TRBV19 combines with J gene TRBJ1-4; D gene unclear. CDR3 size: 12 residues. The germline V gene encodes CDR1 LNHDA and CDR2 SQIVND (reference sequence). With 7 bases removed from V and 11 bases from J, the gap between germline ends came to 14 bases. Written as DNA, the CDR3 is TGTGCCAGTACCATGGAGGGCTTCAAACTGTTTTTT. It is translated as CASTMEGFKLFF.

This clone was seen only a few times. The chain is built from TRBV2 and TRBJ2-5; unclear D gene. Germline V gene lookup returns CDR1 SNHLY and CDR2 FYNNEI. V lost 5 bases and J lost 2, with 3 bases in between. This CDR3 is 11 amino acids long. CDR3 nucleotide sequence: TGTGCCAGCAGTTATCAAGAGACCCAGTACTTC. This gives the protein CASSYQETQYF.

The CDR3 reads CSVERPPRETQYF. The CDR3 DNA reads TGCAGCGTTGAACGCCCCCCCCGGGAGACCCAGTACTTC. V usage is TRBV29-1 and J usage is TRBJ2-5; D gene unclear. Trimming removed 2 bases at V and 5 bases at J, with 12 bases between. CDR3 length: 13 residues. The germline gives CDR1 SQVTM, CDR2 ANQGSEA.

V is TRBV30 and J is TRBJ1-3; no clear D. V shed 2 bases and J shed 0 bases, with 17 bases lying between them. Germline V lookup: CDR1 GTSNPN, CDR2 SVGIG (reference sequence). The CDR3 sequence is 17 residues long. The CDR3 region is CAWSSTRTALSGNTIYF. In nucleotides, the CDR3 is TGTGCCTGGAGTTCAACCCGAACAGCTCTCTCTGGAAACACCATATATTTT.

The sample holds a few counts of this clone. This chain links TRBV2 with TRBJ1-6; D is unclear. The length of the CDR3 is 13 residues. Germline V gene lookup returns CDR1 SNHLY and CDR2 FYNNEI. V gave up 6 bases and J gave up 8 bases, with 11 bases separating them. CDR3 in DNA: TGTGCCAGCAGCCGGGAATCGGATTCACCCCTCCACTTT. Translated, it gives CASSRESDSPLHF.

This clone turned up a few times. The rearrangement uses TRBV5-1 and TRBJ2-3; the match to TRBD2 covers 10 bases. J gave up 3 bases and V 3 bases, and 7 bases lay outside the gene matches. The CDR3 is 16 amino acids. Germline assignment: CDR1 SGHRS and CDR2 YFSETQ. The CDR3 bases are TGCGCCAGCAGCTACGGTACTAGCGGGGCTACAGATACGCAGTATTTT. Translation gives CASSYGTSGATDTQYF.

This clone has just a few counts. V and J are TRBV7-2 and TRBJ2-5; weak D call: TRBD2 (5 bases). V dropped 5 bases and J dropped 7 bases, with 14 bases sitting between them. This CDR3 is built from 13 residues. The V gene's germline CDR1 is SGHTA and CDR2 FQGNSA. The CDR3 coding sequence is TGTGCCAGCAGCCGAGTCGGAGGCGGGACCCAGTACTTC. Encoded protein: CASSRVGGGTQYF.

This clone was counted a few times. The CDR3 loop reads CASRQDNSPLHF. The CDR3 region has the DNA TGCGCCAGCAGGCAGGATAATTCACCCCTCCACTTT. The chain carries TRBV5-1 and TRBJ1-6; D not certain. Germline CDR1 is SGHRS and CDR2 is YFSETQ. This CDR3 is 12 amino acids long. Trimming cost V 5 bases and J 5 bases, with 5 bases left between them.

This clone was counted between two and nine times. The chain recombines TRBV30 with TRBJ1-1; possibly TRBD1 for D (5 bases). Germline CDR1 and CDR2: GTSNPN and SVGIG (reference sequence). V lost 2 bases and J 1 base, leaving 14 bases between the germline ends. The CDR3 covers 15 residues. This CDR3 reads CAWSSNRGGNTEAFF. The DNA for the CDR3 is TGTGCCTGGAGTAGCAATAGGGGAGGGAACACTGAAGCTTTCTTT.

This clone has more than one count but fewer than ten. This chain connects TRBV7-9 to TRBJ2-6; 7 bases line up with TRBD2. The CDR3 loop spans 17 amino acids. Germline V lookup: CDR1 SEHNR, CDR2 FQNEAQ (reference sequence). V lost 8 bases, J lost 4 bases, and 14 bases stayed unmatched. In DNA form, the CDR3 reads TGTGCCAGCGTCCGAAGGGCCGGAGCGGGAGGGGCCAACGTCCTGACTTTC. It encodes CASVRRAGAGGANVLTF.

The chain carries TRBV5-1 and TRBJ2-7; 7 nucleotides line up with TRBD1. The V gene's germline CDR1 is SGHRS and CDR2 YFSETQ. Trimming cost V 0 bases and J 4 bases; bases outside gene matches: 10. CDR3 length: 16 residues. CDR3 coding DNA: TGCGCCAGCAGCTTGGAAGTTTCGACAGGGATTTACGAGCAGTACTTC. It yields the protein CASSLEVSTGIYEQYF. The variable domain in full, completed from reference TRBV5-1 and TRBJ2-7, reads KAGVTQTPRYLIKTRGQQVTLSCSPISGHRSVSWYQQTPGQGLQFLFEYFSETQRNKGNFPGRFSGRQFSNSRSEMNVSTLELGDSALYLCASSLEVSTGIYEQYFGPGTRLTVT.

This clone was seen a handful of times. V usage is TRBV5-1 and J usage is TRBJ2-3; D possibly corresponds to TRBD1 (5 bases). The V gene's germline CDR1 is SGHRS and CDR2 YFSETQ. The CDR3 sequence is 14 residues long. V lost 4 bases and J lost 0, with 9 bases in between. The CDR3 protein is CASSDSSSTDTQYF. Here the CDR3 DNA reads TGCGCCAGCAGCGACAGCTCTAGCACAGATACGCAGTATTTT.

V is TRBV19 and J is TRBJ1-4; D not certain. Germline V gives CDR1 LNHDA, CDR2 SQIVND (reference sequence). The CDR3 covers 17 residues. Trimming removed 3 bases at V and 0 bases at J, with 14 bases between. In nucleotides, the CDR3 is TGTGCCAGTAGTATGCGGATGTCAGCTGCAACTAATGAAAAACTGTTTTTT. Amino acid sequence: CASSMRMSAATNEKLFF.